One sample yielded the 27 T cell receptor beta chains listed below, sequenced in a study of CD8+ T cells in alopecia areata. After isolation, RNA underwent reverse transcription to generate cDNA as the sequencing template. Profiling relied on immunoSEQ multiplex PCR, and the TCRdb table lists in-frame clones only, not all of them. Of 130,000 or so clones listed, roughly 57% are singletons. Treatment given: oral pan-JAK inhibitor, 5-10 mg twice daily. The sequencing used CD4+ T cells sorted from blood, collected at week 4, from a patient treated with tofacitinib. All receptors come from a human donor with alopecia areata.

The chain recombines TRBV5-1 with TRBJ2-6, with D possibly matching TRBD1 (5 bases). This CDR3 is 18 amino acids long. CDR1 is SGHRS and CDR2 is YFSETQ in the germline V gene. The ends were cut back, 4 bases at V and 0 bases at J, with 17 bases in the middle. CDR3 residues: CASSIRQFTNSGANVLTF. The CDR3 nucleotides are TGCGCCAGCAGCATTAGACAGTTCACTAACTCTGGGGCCAACGTCCTGACTTTC.

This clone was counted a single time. In nucleotides, the CDR3 is TGCGCCAGCAGCTCGTCAGGGACAGGGGTAAAGGAGCAGTACTTC. Amino acids: CASSSSGTGVKEQYF. The rearrangement uses TRBV5-1 and TRBJ2-7; TRBD1 agrees at 10 bases. The germline V gene encodes CDR1 SGHRS and CDR2 YFSETQ. The ends lost 3 bases at V and 7 bases at J; junction bases unmatched: 10. The CDR3 covers 15 residues.

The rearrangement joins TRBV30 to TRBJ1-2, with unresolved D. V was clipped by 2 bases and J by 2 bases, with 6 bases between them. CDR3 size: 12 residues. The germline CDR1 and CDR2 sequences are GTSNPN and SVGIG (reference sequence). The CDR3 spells CAWSMGNYGYTF. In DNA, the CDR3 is TGTGCCTGGAGTATGGGGAACTATGGCTACACCTTC.

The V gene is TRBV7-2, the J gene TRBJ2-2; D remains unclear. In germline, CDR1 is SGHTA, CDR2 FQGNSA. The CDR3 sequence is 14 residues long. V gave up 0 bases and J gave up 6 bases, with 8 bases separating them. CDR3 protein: CASSLARSAGELFF. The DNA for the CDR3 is TGTGCCAGCAGCTTAGCGCGCAGCGCCGGGGAGCTGTTTTTT.

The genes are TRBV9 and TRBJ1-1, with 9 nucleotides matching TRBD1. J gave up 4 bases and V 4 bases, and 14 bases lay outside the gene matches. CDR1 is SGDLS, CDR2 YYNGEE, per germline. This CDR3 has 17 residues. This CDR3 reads CASSPRGGTGIGTEAFF. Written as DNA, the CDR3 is TGTGCCAGCAGCCCGAGAGGAGGGACAGGGATAGGCACTGAAGCTTTCTTT.

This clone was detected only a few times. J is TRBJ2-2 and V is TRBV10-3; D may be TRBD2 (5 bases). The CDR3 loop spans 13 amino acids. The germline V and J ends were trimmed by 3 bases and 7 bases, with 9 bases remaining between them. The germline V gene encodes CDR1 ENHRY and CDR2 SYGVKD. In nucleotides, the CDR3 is TGTGCCATCAGTGATGTTGAGGGCGGGGAGCTGTTTTTT. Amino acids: CAISDVEGGELFF.

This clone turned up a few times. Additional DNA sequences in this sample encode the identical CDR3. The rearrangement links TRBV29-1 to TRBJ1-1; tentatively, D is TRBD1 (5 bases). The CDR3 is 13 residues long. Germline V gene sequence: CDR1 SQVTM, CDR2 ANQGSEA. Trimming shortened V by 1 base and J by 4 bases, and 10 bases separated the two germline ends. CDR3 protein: CSVEGGRGTEAFF. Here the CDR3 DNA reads TGCAGCGTTGAAGGGGGACGGGGCACTGAAGCTTTCTTT.

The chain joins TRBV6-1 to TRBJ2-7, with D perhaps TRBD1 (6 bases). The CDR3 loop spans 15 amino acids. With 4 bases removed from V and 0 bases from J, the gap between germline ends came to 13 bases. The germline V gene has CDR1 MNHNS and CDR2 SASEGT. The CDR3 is CASSAQGSGSYEQYF. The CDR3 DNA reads TGTGCCAGCAGTGCTCAGGGGTCGGGCTCCTACGAGCAGTACTTC.

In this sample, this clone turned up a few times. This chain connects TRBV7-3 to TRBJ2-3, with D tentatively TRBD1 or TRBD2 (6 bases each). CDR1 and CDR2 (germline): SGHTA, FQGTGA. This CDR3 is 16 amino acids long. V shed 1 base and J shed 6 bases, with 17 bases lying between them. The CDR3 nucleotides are TGTGCCAGCAGCTTAAACGGGGGACACCTGACGGATACGCAGTATTTT. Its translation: CASSLNGGHLTDTQYF.

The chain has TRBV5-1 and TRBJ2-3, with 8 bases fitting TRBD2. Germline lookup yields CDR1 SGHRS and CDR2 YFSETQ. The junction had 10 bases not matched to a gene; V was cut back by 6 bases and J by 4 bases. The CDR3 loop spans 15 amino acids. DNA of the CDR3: TGCGCCAGCATGACGGGAGGGCATCAGGCAGATACGCAGTATTTT. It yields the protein CASMTGGHQADTQYF. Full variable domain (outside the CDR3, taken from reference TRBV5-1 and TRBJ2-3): KAGVTQTPRYLIKTRGQQVTLSCSPISGHRSVSWYQQTPGQGLQFLFEYFSETQRNKGNFPGRFSGRQFSNSRSEMNVSTLELGDSALYLCASMTGGHQADTQYFGPGTRLTVL.

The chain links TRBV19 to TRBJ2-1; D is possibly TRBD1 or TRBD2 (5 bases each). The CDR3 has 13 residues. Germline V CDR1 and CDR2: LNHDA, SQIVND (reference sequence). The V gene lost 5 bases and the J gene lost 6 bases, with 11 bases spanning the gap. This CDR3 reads CASSVRGFNEQFF. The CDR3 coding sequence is TGTGCCAGTAGTGTACGGGGCTTCAATGAGCAGTTCTTC.

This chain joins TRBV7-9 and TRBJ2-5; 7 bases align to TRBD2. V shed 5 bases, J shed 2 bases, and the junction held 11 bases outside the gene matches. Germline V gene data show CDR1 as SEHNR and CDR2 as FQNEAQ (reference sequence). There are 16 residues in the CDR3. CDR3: CASSIPTGGPQETQYF. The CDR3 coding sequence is TGTGCCAGCAGCATACCCACGGGGGGACCTCAAGAGACCCAGTACTTC.

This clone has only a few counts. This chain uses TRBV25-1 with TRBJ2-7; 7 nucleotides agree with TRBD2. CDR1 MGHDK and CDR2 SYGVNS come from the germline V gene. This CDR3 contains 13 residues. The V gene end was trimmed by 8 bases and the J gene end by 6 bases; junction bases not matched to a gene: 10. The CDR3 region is CASCQTSVSEQYF. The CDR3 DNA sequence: TGTGCCAGCTGCCAAACTAGCGTGAGCGAGCAGTACTTC.

The CDR3 loop reads CASSEYTRAPGEQYF. The CDR3 DNA follows: TGTGCCAGCAGTGAATATACCAGGGCACCGGGCGAGCAGTACTTC. The chain uses TRBV25-1 and TRBJ2-7; tentative D call: TRBD1 (5 bases). The germline V gene has CDR1 MGHDK and CDR2 SYGVNS. The CDR3 loop spans 15 amino acids. V was clipped by 0 bases and J by 6 bases, with 15 bases between them.

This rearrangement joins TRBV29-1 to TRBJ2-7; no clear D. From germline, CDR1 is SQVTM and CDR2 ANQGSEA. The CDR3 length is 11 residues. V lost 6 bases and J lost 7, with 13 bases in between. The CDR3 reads CSVGPRWEQYF. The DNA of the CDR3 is TGCAGCGTCGGCCCTCGGTGGGAGCAGTACTTC.

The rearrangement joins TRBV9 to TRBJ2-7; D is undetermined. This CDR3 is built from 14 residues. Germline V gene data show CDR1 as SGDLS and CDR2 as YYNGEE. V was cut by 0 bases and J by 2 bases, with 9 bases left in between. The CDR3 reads CASSVDPETYEQYF. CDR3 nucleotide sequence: TGTGCCAGCAGCGTAGATCCGGAAACCTACGAGCAGTACTTC. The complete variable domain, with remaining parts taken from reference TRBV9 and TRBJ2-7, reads DSGVTQTPKHLITATGQRVTLRCSPRSGDLSVYWYQQSLDQGLQFLIQYYNGEERAKGNILERFSAQQFPDLHSELNLSSLELGDSALYFCASSVDPETYEQYFGPGTRLTVT.

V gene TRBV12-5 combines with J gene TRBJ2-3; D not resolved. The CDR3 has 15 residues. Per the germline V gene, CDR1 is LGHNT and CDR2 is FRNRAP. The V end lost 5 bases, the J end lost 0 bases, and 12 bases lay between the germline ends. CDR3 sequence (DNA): TGTGCTAGTGGTGACGGACGGATTAGCACAGATACGCAGTATTTT. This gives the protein CASGDGRISTDTQYF.

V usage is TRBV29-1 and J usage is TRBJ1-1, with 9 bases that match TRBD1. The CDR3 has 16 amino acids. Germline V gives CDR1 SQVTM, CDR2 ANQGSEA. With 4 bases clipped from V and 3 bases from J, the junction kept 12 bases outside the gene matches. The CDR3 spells CSVGRTGVSVDTEAFF. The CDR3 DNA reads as TGCAGCGTTGGGAGGACAGGGGTTTCGGTTGACACTGAAGCTTTCTTT.

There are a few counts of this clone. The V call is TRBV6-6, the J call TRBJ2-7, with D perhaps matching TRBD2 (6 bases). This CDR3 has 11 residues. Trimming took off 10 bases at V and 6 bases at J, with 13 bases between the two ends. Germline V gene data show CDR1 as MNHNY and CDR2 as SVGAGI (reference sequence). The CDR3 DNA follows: TGTGCCACCAGGAGGGTGGGCGAGCAGTACTTC. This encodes CATRRVGEQYF.

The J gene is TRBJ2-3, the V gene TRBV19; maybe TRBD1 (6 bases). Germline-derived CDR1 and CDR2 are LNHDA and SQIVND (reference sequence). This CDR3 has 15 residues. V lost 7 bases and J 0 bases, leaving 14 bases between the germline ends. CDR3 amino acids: CASKQGTISTDTQYF. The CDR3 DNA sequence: TGTGCCAGTAAACAGGGAACCATAAGCACAGATACGCAGTATTTT.

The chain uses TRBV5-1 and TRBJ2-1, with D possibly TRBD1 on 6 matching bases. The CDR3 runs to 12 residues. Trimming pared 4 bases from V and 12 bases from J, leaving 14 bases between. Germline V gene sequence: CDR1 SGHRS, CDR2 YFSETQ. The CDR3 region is CASSDEDRRQFF. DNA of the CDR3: TGCGCCAGCAGCGATGAAGACAGGAGGCAGTTCTTC.

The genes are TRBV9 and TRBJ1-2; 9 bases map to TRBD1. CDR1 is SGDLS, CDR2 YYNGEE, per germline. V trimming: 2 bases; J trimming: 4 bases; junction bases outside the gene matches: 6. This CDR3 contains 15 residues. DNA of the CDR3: TGTGCCAGCAGCGTCTCGGGACAGGGAAGCTATGGCTACACCTTC. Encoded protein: CASSVSGQGSYGYTF. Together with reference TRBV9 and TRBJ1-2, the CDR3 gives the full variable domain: DSGVTQTPKHLITATGQRVTLRCSPRSGDLSVYWYQQSLDQGLQFLIQYYNGEERAKGNILERFSAQQFPDLHSELNLSSLELGDSALYFCASSVSGQGSYGYTFGSGTRLTVV.

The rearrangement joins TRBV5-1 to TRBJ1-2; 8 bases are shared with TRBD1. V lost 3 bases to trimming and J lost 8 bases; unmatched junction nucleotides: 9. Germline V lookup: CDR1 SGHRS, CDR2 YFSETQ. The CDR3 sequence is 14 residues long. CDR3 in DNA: TGCGCCAGCAGCTCCGGGACAGGAGGTCGAGGCTACACCTTC. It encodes CASSSGTGGRGYTF.

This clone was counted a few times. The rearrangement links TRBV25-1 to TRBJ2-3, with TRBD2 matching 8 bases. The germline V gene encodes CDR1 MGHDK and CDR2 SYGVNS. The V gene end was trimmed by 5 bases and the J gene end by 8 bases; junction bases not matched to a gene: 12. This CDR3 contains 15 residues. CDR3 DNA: TGTGCCAGCAGTATCGGGGGGGTGACCACAAGTACGCAGTATTTT. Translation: CASSIGGVTTSTQYF.

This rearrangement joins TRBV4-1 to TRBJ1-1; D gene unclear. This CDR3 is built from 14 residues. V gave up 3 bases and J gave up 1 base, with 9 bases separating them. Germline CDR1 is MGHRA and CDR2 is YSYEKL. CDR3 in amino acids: CASSHAARNTEAFF. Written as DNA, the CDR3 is TGCGCCAGCAGCCACGCCGCACGGAACACTGAAGCTTTCTTT.

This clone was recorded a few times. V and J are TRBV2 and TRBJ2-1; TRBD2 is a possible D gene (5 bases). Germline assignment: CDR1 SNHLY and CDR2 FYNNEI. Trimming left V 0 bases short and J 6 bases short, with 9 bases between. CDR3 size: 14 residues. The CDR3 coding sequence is TGTGCCAGCAGTGAAGCGGGAGCTCTCAATGAGCAGTTCTTC. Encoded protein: CASSEAGALNEQFF.

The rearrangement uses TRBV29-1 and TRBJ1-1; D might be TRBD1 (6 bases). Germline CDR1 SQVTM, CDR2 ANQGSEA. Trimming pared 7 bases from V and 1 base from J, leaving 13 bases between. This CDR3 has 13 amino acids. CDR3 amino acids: CSAKGGGNTEAFF. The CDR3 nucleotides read TGCAGCGCCAAGGGGGGCGGGAACACTGAAGCTTTCTTT.